This record looks at one T cell receptor beta chain sequence and its context. What it binds is not known. The sample is drawn from a study of a mutant IDH1 vaccine in newly diagnosed glioma. Study overall: The start of vaccination came 4-6 weeks after radiotherapy alone, or with temozolomide cycles. Visit V12 was scheduled at week 35 and visit V13 at week 47. Standard pretreatment was either radiotherapy, temozolomide, or, for most, radiochemotherapy with temozolomide.

The time point denotes: week 47, end of study. One vaccine dose held 300 ug of mutant IDH1 20-mer peptide and came with topical imiquimod. General study findings and limits: Pseudoprogression showed no apparent link to changes in top peripheral T cell clonotypes.

Here immunoSEQ multiplex PCR was the method, and the copy in TCRdb shows in-frame clones only, minus some. The data hold 90,000 to 100,000 clones, with 85% to 90% observed a single time. Sequencing was performed on PBMCs, taken from a glioma patient whose treatment included an IDH1 peptide vaccine. The clonotype was recovered from a woman between 45 and 60 years old with glioma.

CDR3 DNA sequence: TGTGCCAGCAGTTACTCGTTGGACAGCTCCTACAATGAGCAGTTCTTC. The encoded protein is CASSYSLDSSYNEQFF. V is TRBV6-6 and J is TRBJ2-1, with a possible D match to TRBD1 (6 bases). Germline V gene sequence: CDR1 MNHNY, CDR2 SVGAGI (reference sequence). V was shortened by 0 bases and J by 0 bases, with 9 bases between the two germline ends. The CDR3 is 16 residues long.